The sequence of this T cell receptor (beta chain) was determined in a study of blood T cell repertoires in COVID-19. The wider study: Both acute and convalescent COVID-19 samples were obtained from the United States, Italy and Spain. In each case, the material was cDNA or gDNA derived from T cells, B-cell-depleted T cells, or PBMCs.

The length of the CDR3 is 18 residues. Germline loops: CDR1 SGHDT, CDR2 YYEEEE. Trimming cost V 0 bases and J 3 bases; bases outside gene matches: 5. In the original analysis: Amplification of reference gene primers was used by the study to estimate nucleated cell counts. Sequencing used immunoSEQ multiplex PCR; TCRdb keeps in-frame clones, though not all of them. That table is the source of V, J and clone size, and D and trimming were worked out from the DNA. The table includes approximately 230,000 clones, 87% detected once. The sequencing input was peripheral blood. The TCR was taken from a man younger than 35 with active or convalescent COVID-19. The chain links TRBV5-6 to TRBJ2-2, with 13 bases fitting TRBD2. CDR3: CASSLGGLAGLYTGELFF. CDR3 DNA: TGTGCCAGCAGCTTGGGGGGACTAGCGGGACTCTACACCGGGGAGCTGTTTTTT.